These T cell receptor beta chains were read from a single sample in a study of shared clonotypes between healthy human individuals. Data came from immunoSEQ multiplex PCR; TCRdb stores just in-frame clones and leaves some out. The sample includes roughly 220,000 clones, approximately 70% of them seen just once. The sequenced sample consisted of memory CD4+ T cells sorted from blood. The source is a man aged 25-45 years in good health. The CDR3 runs from the conserved cysteine through the conserved F or W. Fields, in order: J gene, V gene, D gene, clone size, CDR3 protein, CDR3 DNA. D genes are given only for firm matches. Not every row has a clone size; where given, it reads once, few, many or a size class.

TRBJ2-5	TRBV2	TRBD1	NA	CASQGTGRRSQYF	TGTGCCAGCCAGGGGACAGGGCGAAGGAGCCAGTACTTC
TRBJ2-3	TRBV6-5	TRBD1	NA	CASRARGIGTDTQYF	TGTGCCAGCAGGGCCAGGGGGATCGGCACAGATACGCAGTATTTT
TRBJ1-5	TRBV28	TRBD1	NA	CASSLRQGRGNQPQHF	TGTGCCAGCAGTTTGCGACAGGGTCGGGGCAATCAGCCCCAGCATTTT
TRBJ2-7	TRBV7-8	NA	NA	CASSLGLRQITYEQYF	TGTGCCAGCAGCTTAGGCCTCCGACAAATAACCTACGAGCAGTACTTC
TRBJ2-5	TRBV19	TRBD2	NA	CASSPTGTSGTIQETQYF	TGTGCCAGTAGCCCGACCGGGACTAGCGGGACGATCCAAGAGACCCAGTACTTC
TRBJ2-2	TRBV14	NA	NA	CASSQLSGELFF	TGTGCCAGCAGCCAACTTTCCGGGGAGCTGTTTTTT
TRBJ1-1	TRBV7-8	TRBD1	NA	CASSLLGGTMNTEAFF	TGTGCCAGCAGCTTATTAGGGGGCACCATGAACACTGAAGCTTTCTTT
TRBJ1-1	TRBV28	NA	NA	CASSRWGLEAFF	TGTGCCAGCAGCCGTTGGGGGTTGGAAGCTTTCTTT
TRBJ2-3	TRBV28	TRBD2	NA	CATITSGSRYTQYF	TGTGCCACCATTACTAGCGGGAGTAGGTATACGCAGTATTTT
TRBJ2-3	TRBV20-1	NA	NA	CSPTKDTQYF	TGCAGCCCCACGAAAGATACGCAGTATTTT
TRBJ2-2	TRBV5-4	NA	NA	CASRKTVNTGELFF	TGTGCCAGCAGAAAGACAGTGAACACCGGGGAGCTGTTTTTT
TRBJ2-7	TRBV29-1	NA	few	CSVVPNDGASYEQYF	TGCAGCGTTGTCCCCAACGACGGGGCGAGCTACGAGCAGTACTTC
TRBJ2-5	TRBV29-1	TRBD1	NA	CSYSRDRNQETQYF	TGCAGCTACAGCCGGGACAGAAACCAAGAGACCCAGTACTTC
TRBJ1-1	TRBV12-2	NA	NA	CASRLLFGENTEAFF	TGTGCAAGTCGCCTCCTATTTGGAGAGAACACTGAAGCTTTCTTT
TRBJ2-7	TRBV30	TRBD1	NA	CAWIAGTGYSYEQYF	TGTGCCTGGATAGCCGGGACAGGTTATAGCTACGAGCAGTACTTC
TRBJ1-2	TRBV5-6	NA	NA	CASSLDRNRGYGYTF	TGTGCCAGCAGCTTGGACAGGAATCGAGGCTATGGCTACACCTTC
TRBJ2-1	TRBV5-6	TRBD2	few	CASSLTGRELLYEQFF	TGTGCCAGCAGCTTGACCGGGCGGGAGTTATTGTATGAGCAGTTCTTC
TRBJ2-3	TRBV5-1	NA	NA	CASSLAGVGTDTQYF	TGCGCCAGCAGCTTGGCCGGGGTCGGCACAGATACGCAGTATTTT
TRBJ1-3	TRBV2	NA	NA	CASSGDRGNTIYF	TGTGCCAGCAGTGGAGACAGAGGAAACACCATATATTTT
TRBJ2-2	TRBV28	TRBD1	few	CASSSGQGDTGELFF	TGTGCCAGCAGTTCAGGACAGGGTGACACCGGGGAGCTGTTTTTT
TRBJ2-2	TRBV9	NA	once	CASSVGQNTGELFF	TGTGCCAGCAGCGTAGGACAAAACACCGGGGAGCTGTTTTTT
TRBJ2-7	TRBV2	TRBD2	few	CASTRAGMNEQYF	TGTGCCAGCACGCGAGCGGGAATGAACGAGCAGTACTTC
TRBJ2-1	TRBV7-2	NA	once	CASSFGGTRTYNEQFF	TGTGCCAGCAGCTTCGGAGGCACGAGGACCTACAATGAGCAGTTCTTC
TRBJ2-7	TRBV9	TRBD2	NA	CASSASGLAVEQYF	TGTGCCAGCAGCGCCTCCGGACTAGCGGTCGAGCAGTACTTC
TRBJ2-7	TRBV6-5	TRBD2	NA	CASGASGLGDEQYF	TGTGCCAGCGGAGCTAGCGGCCTTGGGGACGAGCAGTACTTC
TRBJ2-6	TRBV28	NA	NA	CASSFLLGSGANVLTF	TGTGCCAGCAGTTTTTTACTGGGCTCTGGGGCCAACGTCCTGACTTTC